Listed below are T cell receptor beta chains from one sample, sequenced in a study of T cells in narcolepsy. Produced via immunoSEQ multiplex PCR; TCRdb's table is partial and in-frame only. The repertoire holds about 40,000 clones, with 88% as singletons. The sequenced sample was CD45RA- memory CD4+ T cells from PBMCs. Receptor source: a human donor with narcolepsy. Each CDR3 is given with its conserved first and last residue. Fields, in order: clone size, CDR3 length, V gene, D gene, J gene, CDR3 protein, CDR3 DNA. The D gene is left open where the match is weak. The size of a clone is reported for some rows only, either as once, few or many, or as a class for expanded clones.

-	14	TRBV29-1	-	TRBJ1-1	CSVEVRRAGTEAFF	TGCAGCGTTGAGGTCCGTCGGGCGGGCACTGAAGCTTTCTTT
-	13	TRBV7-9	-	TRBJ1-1	CASSFRENTEAFF	TGTGCCAGCAGCTTCAGGGAGAACACTGAAGCTTTCTTT
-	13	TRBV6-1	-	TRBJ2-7	CASSEYFGYEQYF	TGTGCCAGCAGTGAATATTTCGGCTACGAGCAGTACTTC
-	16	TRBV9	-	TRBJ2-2	CASSVGAFANTGELFF	TGTGCCAGCAGCGTAGGGGCGTTCGCGAACACCGGGGAGCTGTTTTTT
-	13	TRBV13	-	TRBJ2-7	CASSLRDLREQYF	TGTGCCAGCAGCTTACGGGACCTACGAGAACAGTACTTC
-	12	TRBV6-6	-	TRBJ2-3	CASSPRSDTQYF	TGTGCCAGCAGTCCAAGGAGTGATACGCAGTATTTT
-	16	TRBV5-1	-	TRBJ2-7	CASRPSLGRVTYEQYF	TGCGCCAGCAGACCCTCCTTAGGACGGGTAACCTACGAGCAGTACTTC
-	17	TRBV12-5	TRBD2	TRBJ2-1	CASSPQSTGLVGNEQFF	TGTGCTAGTTCACCACAATCCACGGGACTAGTAGGCAATGAGCAGTTCTTC
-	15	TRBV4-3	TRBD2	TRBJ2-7	CASSLGGLADYEQYF	TGCGCCAGCAGCCTCGGTGGACTAGCGGATTACGAGCAGTACTTC
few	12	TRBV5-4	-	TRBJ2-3	CASSSGPDFEYF	TGTGCCAGCAGTTCTGGACCAGACTTTGAGTATTTT
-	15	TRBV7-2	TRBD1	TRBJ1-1	CASSLAGGSNTEAFF	TGTGCCAGCAGCTTAGCAGGGGGCTCGAACACTGAAGCTTTCTTT
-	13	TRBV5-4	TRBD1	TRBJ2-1	CASRRDRDYEQFF	TGTGCCAGCAGGAGGGACAGGGACTATGAGCAGTTCTTC
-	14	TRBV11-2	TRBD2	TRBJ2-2	CALSGSVNTGELFF	TGTGCCTTGAGCGGGAGCGTGAACACCGGGGAGCTGTTTTTT
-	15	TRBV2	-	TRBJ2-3	CASRYRAGGSDTQYF	TGTGCCAGCAGGTATCGAGCAGGAGGATCAGATACGCAGTATTTT
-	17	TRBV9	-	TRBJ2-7	CASSVGGRGGGSYEQYF	TGTGCCAGCAGCGTAGGGGGCAGGGGAGGAGGCTCCTACGAGCAGTACTTC
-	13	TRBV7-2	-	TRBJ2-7	CASSLGQAREQYF	TGTGCCAGCAGCTTAGGGCAGGCCCGGGAGCAGTACTTC
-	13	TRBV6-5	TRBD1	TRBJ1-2	CAVTGTGQGGYTF	TGTGCCGTGACCGGGACAGGGCAGGGTGGCTACACCTTC
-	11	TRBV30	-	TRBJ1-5	CAWGSNQPQHF	TGTGCCTGGGGGAGCAATCAGCCCCAGCATTTT
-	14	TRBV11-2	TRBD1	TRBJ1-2	CASSFTGSQGAYTF	TGTGCCAGCAGCTTTACCGGGAGCCAGGGGGCCTACACCTTC
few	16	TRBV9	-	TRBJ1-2	CASSPGGVVLNYGYTF	TGTGCCAGCAGCCCCGGCGGTGTCGTACTTAACTATGGCTACACCTTC
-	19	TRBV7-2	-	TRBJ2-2	CASSTDRPLADLNTGELFF	TGTGCCAGCAGCACGGATAGGCCCCTGGCGGACTTGAACACCGGGGAGCTGTTTTTT
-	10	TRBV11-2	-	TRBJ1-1	CASSSREAFF	TGTGCCAGCAGCTCCCGTGAAGCTTTCTTT
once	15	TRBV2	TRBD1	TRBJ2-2	CASRPGTAQTGELFF	TGTGCCAGCAGACCGGGGACAGCCCAAACCGGGGAGCTGTTTTTT
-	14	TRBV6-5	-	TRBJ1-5	CASSYVGFLPPQHF	TGTGCCAGCAGTTACGTTGGGTTTCTTCCGCCCCAGCATTTT